Listed below are T cell receptor beta chains from one sample, sequenced in a study of cytomegalovirus exposure and HLA in healthy donors. This table comes from immunoSEQ multiplex PCR, and its TCRdb copy is limited to in-frame clones, with some not included. There are a few hundred thousand clones in the sample; less than 85% occur only once, and under 0.25% lies in the top ten. Sequencing was performed on PBMCs. The receptor source for this set is a girl aged 2 to 9 in good health and CMV-seronegative. Both conserved end residues are part of each CDR3. The D gene is left open where the match is weak. Clone size appears in some rows only: once, few, many, or a class for an expanded clone.

TRBV11-3	TRBJ2-2	NA	TRBD1	TGTGCCAGCAGCGCAGGCGGGGAGTCAGGGGGCTTGTTCGGGGAGCTGTTTTTT	CASSAGGESGGLFGELFF
TRBV10-3	TRBJ1-4	once	NA	TGTGCCATCGGGGGGATAGCTAATGAAAAACTGTTTTTT	CAIGGIANEKLFF
TRBV5-1	TRBJ2-1	NA	TRBD2	TGCGCCAGCAGCTTGGCAGGACTAGCGGGAGCCCCCTCCTACAATGAGCAGTTCTTC	CASSLAGLAGAPSYNEQFF
TRBV6-1	TRBJ2-1	NA	TRBD1	TGTGCCAGCAGTGAAGTGACAGGGACGAACAATGAGCAGTTCTTC	CASSEVTGTNNEQFF
TRBV2	TRBJ1-2	NA	TRBD1	TGTGCCAGAATCTCGAGGGGACAGGGTAATGGCTACACCTTC	CARISRGQGNGYTF
TRBV7-8	TRBJ1-1	few	NA	TGTGCCAGCAGCTTATCCAGACGGTCAGGGGCCAACACTGAAGCTTTCTTT	CASSLSRRSGANTEAFF
TRBV4-1	TRBJ1-1	NA	NA	TGCGCCAGCAGCCTGACAGCCGGGGGCACTGAAGCTTTCTTT	CASSLTAGGTEAFF
TRBV5-1	TRBJ2-7	NA	TRBD1	TGCGCCAGCAGCACGACGGGACAGAACTACGAGCAGTACTTC	CASSTTGQNYEQYF
TRBV5-1	TRBJ2-1	once	NA	TGCGCCAGCAGCAATAGGGCGGGTACCTACAATGAGCAGTTCTTC	CASSNRAGTYNEQFF
TRBV6-1	TRBJ1-2	NA	NA	TGTGCCAGCAGTGAGACAGGCTACACCTTC	CASSETGYTF
TRBV7-9	TRBJ1-1	NA	NA	TGTTCCAGCAGCTTAGTTGAGAAAGAAGCTTTCTTT	CSSSLVEKEAFF
TRBV30	TRBJ2-7	NA	TRBD1	TGTGCCTGGCAGACAGGGAACGAGCAGTACTTC	CAWQTGNEQYF
TRBV6-1	TRBJ2-5	NA	TRBD1	TGTGCCAGCAGTGATCTGGACAGGAGAGAGACCCAGTACTTC	CASSDLDRRETQYF
TRBV25-1	TRBJ2-2	few	TRBD2	TGTGCCAGCAGTGCCCAGGGAGGGACCGGGGAGCTGTTTTTT	CASSAQGGTGELFF
TRBV13	TRBJ2-5	few	TRBD2	TGTGCCAGCACGCGGGGTCTAGCGGGGGCAAACCAAGAGACCCAGTACTTC	CASTRGLAGANQETQYF
TRBV12-5	TRBJ2-3	NA	NA	TGTGCTAGTGCCCTAAGGGGGTCCAACACAGATACGCAGTATTTT	CASALRGSNTDTQYF
TRBV5-4	TRBJ2-1	NA	NA	TGTGCGTGGGGGGATAATGAGCAGTTCTTC	CAWGDNEQFF
TRBV5-1	TRBJ1-6	NA	NA	TGCGCCAGCAGCTCTGAAACAAAGCAGGGTTCACCCCTCCACTTT	CASSSETKQGSPLHF
TRBV19	TRBJ2-5	NA	NA	TGTGCCAGTACCCACAGTGGGGGGGCTCGGGAGACCCAGTACTTC	CASTHSGGARETQYF
TRBV29-1	TRBJ1-5	NA	NA	TGCAGCGTTGAAAGCGGCGAGGGAGACAATCAGCCCCAGCATTTT	CSVESGEGDNQPQHF
TRBV28	TRBJ2-1	NA	NA	TGTGCCAGCAGTTTAAGGGGGGGGGCCAGGGATGAGCAGTTCTTC	CASSLRGGARDEQFF
TRBV19	TRBJ1-5	NA	TRBD1	TGTGCCACCACAGATTCAGGGGGCCATCAGCCCCAGCATTTT	CATTDSGGHQPQHF
TRBV27	TRBJ1-6	once	NA	TGTGCCAGCTCCTCAGGGAATTCACCCCTCCACTTT	CASSSGNSPLHF
TRBV7-9	TRBJ2-5	NA	NA	TGTGCCAGCAGCTCCTTCGGAGAGACCCAGTACTTC	CASSSFGETQYF
TRBV5-1	TRBJ2-6	NA	NA	TGCGCCAGCAGCTTGGGAGGTTCCGGGGCCAACGTCCTGACTTTC	CASSLGGSGANVLTF
TRBV7-9	TRBJ1-3	once	TRBD1	TGTGCCAGCAGCTCGGACAGGGGAAACACCATATATTTT	CASSSDRGNTIYF
TRBV4-1	TRBJ1-1	NA	TRBD1	TGCGCCAGCAGCCTCAATTACAGGGGTGACACTGAAGCTTTCTTT	CASSLNYRGDTEAFF
TRBV4-1	TRBJ2-3	NA	TRBD2	TGCGCCAGCAGCCAGGATTCGTGGGCTAGCGGGGGGGCAGGGGATACGCAGTATTTT	CASSQDSWASGGAGDTQYF
TRBV19	TRBJ2-7	NA	TRBD1	TGTGCCAGTAGTGAATTGACAGGGGGGGCATACGAGCAGTACTTC	CASSELTGGAYEQYF
TRBV6-1	TRBJ2-3	NA	TRBD2	TGTGCCAGCAGTGTCAATTGGGGGGGACCTAGCACAGATACGCAGTATTTT	CASSVNWGGPSTDTQYF
TRBV7-7	TRBJ2-5	few	TRBD1	TGTGCCAGCAGCTCGACAGGGGGGAAAGAGACCCAGTACTTC	CASSSTGGKETQYF
TRBV27	TRBJ2-7	NA	TRBD1	TGTGCCAGCAGTCACTCCGGACAGGGCGAGCAGTACTTC	CASSHSGQGEQYF
TRBV7-9	TRBJ1-4	few	NA	TGTGCCAGCAGCTCGACCGGACAGAATGAAAAACTGTTTTTT	CASSSTGQNEKLFF
TRBV6-5	TRBJ2-3	NA	TRBD2	TGTGCCAGCAACGAAGCGGGGGGTAGCACAGATACGCAGTATTTT	CASNEAGGSTDTQYF
TRBV7-9	TRBJ1-1	few	TRBD1	TGTGCCAGCAGCAAAGGGGGCGCGAACACTGAAGCTTTCTTT	CASSKGGANTEAFF
TRBV23-1	TRBJ2-5	NA	TRBD1	TGCGCCAGCAGTCTACCTAAATTCGGGACAGGGGGCATGGAGACCCAGTACTTC	CASSLPKFGTGGMETQYF
TRBV16	TRBJ1-3	NA	NA	TGTGCCAGCAGCCAGACGAGCGGGGGCCCTGGAAACACCATATATTTT	CASSQTSGGPGNTIYF
TRBV7-9	TRBJ1-3	NA	TRBD1	TGTGCCAGCAGCCCTAGGCCCGGACAGGGGGCTGCATACGAGTATTTT	CASSPRPGQGAAYEYF
TRBV7-6	TRBJ1-1	NA	NA	TGTGCCAGCAGCTTAGGGCAGAACACTGAAGCTTTCTTT	CASSLGQNTEAFF
TRBV15	TRBJ2-1	once	NA	TGTGCCACCAGCAGAGACAGGGGACCTTTGGGGGAGCAGTTCTTC	CATSRDRGPLGEQFF
TRBV5-1	TRBJ2-7	NA	TRBD2	TGCGCCAGCCAGGAGGGGACTACTAGCTGGTACGAGCAGTACTTC	CASQEGTTSWYEQYF
TRBV7-6	TRBJ1-1	NA	NA	TGTGCCAGCAGCTTAGTCCGCCGGGGTGAAGCTTTCTTT	CASSLVRRGEAFF
TRBV10-3	TRBJ2-2	few	TRBD2	TGTGCCATCAGTCGGACTAGCGGGGGCCGGGGGGACACCGGGGAGCTGTTTTTT	CAISRTSGGRGDTGELFF